This T cell receptor (beta chain) derives from a study of radiotherapy plus CTLA-4 blockade in lung cancer. Whole-study context: There were objective responses in roughly a sixth of patients, and around 31% had disease control. Findings and limits, study-wide: Reportedly, early blood T cell clone dynamics best predicted response, with interferon-beta. An expansion of tumor-derived TCR clones occurred in blood after radiotherapy plus ipilimumab.

Concerning this clone itself: As yet, its antigen is unknown.

J was trimmed by 4 bases and V by 5 bases; bases with no gene match: 6. Germline V gene data show CDR1 as SGHVS and CDR2 as FQNEAQ. CDR3 size: 15 residues. Chemo-refractory metastatic non-small-cell lung cancer patients were treated with focal radiation plus CTLA-4 blockade with ipilimumab. Libraries were prepared by immunoSEQ multiplex PCR; TCRdb keeps only in-frame clonotypes and omits some of them. The sample lists over 35,000 clones; 60% to 80% were seen once. This receptor was identified in a human donor with non-small cell lung cancer whose response to radiotherapy plus ipilimumab could not be evaluated. The sample here was peripheral blood, taken from a patient treated with radiotherapy plus ipilimumab. J is TRBJ2-5 and V is TRBV7-8; TRBD1 matches 11 bases. This CDR3 reads CASSPWTGGAETQYF. The CDR3 region has the DNA TGTGCCAGCAGCCCCTGGACAGGGGGCGCAGAGACCCAGTACTTC.